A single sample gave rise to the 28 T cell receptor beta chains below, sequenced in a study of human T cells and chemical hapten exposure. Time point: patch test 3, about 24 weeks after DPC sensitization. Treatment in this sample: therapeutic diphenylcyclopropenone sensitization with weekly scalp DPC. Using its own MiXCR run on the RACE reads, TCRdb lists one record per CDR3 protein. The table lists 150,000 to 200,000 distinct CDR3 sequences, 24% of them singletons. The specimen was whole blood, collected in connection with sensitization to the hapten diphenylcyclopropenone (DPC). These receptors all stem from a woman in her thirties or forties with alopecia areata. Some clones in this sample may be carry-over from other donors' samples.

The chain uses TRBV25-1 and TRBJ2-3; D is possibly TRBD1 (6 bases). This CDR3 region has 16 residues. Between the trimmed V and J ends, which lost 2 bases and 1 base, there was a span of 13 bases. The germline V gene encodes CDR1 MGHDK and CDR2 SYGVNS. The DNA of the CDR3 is TGTGCCAGCAGTGAAAACACAGGGAAGGGCACAGATACGCAGTATTTT. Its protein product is CASSENTGKGTDTQYF. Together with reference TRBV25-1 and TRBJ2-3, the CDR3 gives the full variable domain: EADIYQTPRYLVIGTGKKITLECSQTMGHDKMYWYQQDPGMELHLIHYSYGVNSTEKGDLSSESTVSRIRTEHFPLTLESARPSHTSQYLCASSENTGKGTDTQYFGPGTRLTVL.

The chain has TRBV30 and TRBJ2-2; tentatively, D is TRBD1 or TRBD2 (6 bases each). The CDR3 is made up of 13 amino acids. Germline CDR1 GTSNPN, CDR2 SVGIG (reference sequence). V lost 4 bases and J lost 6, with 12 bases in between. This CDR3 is CAWNRGLAGELFF. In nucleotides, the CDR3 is TGTGCCTGGAATCGGGGGCTCGCCGGGGAGCTGTTTTTT.

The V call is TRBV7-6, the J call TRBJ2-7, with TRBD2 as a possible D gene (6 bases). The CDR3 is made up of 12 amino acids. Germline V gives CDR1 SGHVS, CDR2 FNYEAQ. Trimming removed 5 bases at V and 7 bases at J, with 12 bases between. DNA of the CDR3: TGTGCCAGCAGCACCCGGGACTCGGAGCAGTACTTC. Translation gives CASSTRDSEQYF.

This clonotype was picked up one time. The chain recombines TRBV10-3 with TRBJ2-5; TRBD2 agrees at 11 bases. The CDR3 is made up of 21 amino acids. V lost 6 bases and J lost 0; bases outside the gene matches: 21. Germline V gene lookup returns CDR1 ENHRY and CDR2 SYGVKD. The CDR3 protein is CAIRGELAGAPSPYDQETQYF. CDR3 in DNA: TGTGCCATCAGGGGGGAACTAGCGGGAGCACCATCGCCCTACGACCAAGAGACCCAGTACTTC.

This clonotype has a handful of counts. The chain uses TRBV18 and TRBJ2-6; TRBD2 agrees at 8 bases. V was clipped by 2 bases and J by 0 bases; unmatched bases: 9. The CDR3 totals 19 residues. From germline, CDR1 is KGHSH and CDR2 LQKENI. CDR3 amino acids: CASSPMAGGYDSGANVLTF. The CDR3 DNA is TGTGCCAGCTCACCAATGGCGGGGGGTTACGACTCTGGGGCCAACGTCCTGACTTTC.

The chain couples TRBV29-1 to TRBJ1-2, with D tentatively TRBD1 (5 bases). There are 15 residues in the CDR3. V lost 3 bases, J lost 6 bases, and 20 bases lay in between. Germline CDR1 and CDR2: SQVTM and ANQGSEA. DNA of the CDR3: TGCAGCGTTGATGAGGGGAGACGGGGCCGTCATGGCTACACCTTC. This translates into CSVDEGRRGRHGYTF.

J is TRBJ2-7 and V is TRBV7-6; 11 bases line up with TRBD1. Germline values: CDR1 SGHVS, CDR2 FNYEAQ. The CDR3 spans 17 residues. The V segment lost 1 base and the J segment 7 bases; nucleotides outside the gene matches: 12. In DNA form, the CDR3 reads TGTGCCAGCAGCTTAGGTGATCCCGGACAGGGGGCGTATGAGCAGTACTTC. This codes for CASSLGDPGQGAYEQYF.

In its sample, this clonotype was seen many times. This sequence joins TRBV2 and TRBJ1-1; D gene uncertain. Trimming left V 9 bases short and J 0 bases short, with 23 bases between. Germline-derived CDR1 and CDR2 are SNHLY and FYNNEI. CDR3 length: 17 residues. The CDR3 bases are TGTGCCAGTCGGAACGGGCCGCTACTTCTGATGAACACTGAAGCTTTCTTT. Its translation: CASRNGPLLLMNTEAFF.

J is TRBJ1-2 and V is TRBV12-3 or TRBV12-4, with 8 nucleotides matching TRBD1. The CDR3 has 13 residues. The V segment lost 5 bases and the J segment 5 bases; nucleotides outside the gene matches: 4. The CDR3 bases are TGTGCCAGCAGTACCAGGACAGGGTATGGCTACACCTTC. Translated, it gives CASSTRTGYGYTF.

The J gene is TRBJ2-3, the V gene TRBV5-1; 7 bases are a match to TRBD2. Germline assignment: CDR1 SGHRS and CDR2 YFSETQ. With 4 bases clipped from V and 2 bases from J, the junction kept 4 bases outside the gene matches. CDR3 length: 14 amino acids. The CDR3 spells CASSATSDTDTQYF. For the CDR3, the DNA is TGCGCCAGCAGCGCCACTAGCGACACAGATACGCAGTATTTT.

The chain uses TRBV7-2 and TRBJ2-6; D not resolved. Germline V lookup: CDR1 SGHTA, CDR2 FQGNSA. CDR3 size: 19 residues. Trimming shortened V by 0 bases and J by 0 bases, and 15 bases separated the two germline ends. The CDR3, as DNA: TGTGCCAGCAGCTTAGCGACTCTACGGACGAGCTCTGGGGCCAACGTCCTGACTTTC. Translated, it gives CASSLATLRTSSGANVLTF.

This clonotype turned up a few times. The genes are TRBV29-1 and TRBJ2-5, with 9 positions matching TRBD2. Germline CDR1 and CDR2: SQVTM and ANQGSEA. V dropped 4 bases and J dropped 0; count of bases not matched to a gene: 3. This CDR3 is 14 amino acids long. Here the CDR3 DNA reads TGCAGCGTTGTGGCGGGGGGGTACCAAGAGACCCAGTACTTC. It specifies CSVVAGGYQETQYF.

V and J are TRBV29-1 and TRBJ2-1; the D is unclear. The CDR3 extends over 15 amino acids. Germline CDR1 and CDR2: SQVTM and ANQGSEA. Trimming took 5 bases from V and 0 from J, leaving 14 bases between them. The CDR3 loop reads CSVYPFSSSYNEQFF. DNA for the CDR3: TGCAGCGTTTACCCTTTTTCGAGCTCCTACAATGAGCAGTTCTTC.

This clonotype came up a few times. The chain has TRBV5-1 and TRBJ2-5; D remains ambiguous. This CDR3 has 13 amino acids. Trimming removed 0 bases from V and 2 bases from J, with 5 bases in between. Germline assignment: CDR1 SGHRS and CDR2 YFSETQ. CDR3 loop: CASSLAPQETQYF. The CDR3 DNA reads TGCGCCAGCAGCTTGGCCCCACAAGAGACCCAGTACTTC.

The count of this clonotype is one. This chain's CDR3 is CASSRGTGSGANVLTF. The CDR3 DNA reads as TGCGCCAGCAGCCGGGGGACGGGCTCTGGGGCCAACGTCCTGACTTTC. The rearrangement uses TRBV4-1 and TRBJ2-6; D may match TRBD1 or TRBD2 (5 bases each). CDR3 length equals 16 residues. Trimming pared 4 bases from V and 0 bases from J, leaving 10 bases between. CDR1 and CDR2 from the germline V gene are MGHRA and YSYEKL.

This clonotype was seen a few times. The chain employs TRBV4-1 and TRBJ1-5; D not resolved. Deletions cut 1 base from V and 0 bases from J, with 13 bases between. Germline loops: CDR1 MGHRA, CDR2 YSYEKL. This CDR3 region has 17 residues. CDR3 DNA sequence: TGCGCCAGCAGCCAAGCGTCCGACATATATAGCAATCAGCCCCAGCATTTT. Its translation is CASSQASDIYSNQPQHF.

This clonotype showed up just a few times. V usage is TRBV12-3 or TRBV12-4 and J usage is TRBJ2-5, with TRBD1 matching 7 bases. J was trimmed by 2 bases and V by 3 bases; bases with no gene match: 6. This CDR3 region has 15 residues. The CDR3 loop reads CASSFSGQTQETQYF. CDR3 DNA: TGTGCCAGCAGTTTTTCGGGACAGACACAAGAGACCCAGTACTTC.

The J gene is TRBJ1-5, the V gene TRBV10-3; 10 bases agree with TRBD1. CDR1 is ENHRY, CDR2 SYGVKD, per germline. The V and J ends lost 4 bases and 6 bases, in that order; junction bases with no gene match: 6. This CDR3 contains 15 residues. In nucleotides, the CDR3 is TGTGCCATCAGTGGGACAGGGGGGTATAGTCAGCCCCAGCATTTT. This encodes CAISGTGGYSQPQHF.

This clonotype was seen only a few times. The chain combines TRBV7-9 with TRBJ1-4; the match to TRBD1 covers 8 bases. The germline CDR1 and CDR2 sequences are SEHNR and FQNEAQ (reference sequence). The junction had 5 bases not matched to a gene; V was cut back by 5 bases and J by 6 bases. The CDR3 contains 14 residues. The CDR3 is CASSPRQGYEKLFF. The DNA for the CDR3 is TGTGCCAGCAGCCCTAGACAGGGGTATGAAAAACTGTTTTTT.

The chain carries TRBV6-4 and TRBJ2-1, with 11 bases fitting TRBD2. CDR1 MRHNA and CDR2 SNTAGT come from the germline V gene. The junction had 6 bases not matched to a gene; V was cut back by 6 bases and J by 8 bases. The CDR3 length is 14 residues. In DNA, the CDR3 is TGTGCCAGCAGCCAAGGGACTAGCGGCTATGAGCAGTTCTTC. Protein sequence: CASSQGTSGYEQFF.

The CDR3 sequence is CSASGIRSDTEAFF. In DNA, the CDR3 is TGCAGTGCTAGCGGAATCCGCAGCGACACTGAAGCTTTCTTT. The chain is built from TRBV20-1 and TRBJ1-1; D unclear. Germline CDR1 DFQATT, CDR2 SNEGSKA (reference sequence). V was clipped by 3 bases and J by 3 bases, with 14 bases between them. The CDR3 length is 14 residues.

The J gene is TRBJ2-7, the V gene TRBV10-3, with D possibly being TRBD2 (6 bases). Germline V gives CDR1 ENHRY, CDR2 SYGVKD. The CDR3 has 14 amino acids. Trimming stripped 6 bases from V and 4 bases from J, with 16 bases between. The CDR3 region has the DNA TGTGCCATCAGGGGGTCCCGGGGGAATTACGAGCAGTACTTC. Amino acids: CAIRGSRGNYEQYF.

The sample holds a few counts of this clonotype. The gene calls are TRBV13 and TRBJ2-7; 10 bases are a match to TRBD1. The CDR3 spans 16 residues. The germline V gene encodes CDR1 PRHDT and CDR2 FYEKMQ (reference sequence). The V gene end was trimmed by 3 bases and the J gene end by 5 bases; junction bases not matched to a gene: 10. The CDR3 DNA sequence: TGTGCCAGCAGCTTCGGAATCCGACAGGGGGCCCACGAGCAGTACTTC. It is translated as CASSFGIRQGAHEQYF.

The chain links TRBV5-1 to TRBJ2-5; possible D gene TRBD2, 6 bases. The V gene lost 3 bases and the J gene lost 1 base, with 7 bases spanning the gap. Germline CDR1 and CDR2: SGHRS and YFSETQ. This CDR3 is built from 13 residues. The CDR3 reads CASSWDFQETQYF. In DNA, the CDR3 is TGCGCCAGCAGCTGGGACTTCCAAGAGACCCAGTACTTC.

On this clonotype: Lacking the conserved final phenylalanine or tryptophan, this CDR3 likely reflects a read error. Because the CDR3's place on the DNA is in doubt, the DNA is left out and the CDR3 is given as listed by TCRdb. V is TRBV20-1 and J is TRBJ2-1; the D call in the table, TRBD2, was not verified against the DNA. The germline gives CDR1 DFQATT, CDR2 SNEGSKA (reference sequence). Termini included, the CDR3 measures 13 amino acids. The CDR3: CSAREGRAGGMGL.

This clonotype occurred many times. The CDR3: CAISERADSDTQYF. CDR3 in DNA: TGTGCCATCAGTGAGCGAGCGGACTCTGATACGCAGTATTTT. The J gene is TRBJ2-3, the V gene TRBV10-3, with D perhaps matching TRBD2 (5 bases). The CDR3 is 14 residues long. Germline V gene lookup returns CDR1 ENHRY and CDR2 SYGVKD. The V end lost 2 bases, the J end lost 6 bases, and 12 bases lay between the germline ends.

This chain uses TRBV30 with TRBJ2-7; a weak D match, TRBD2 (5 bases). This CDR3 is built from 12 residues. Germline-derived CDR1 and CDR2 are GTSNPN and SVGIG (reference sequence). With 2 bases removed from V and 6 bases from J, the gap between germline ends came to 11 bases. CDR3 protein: CAWSLPTSEQYF. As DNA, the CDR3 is TGTGCCTGGAGTCTGCCCACTAGCGAGCAGTACTTC.

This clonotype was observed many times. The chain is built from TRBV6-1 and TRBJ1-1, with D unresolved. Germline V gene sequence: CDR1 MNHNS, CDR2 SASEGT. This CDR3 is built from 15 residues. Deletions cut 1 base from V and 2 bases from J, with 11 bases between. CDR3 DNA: TGTGCCAGCAGTGAAGAGGTAGCACTAAACACTGAAGCTTTCTTT. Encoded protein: CASSEEVALNTEAFF.